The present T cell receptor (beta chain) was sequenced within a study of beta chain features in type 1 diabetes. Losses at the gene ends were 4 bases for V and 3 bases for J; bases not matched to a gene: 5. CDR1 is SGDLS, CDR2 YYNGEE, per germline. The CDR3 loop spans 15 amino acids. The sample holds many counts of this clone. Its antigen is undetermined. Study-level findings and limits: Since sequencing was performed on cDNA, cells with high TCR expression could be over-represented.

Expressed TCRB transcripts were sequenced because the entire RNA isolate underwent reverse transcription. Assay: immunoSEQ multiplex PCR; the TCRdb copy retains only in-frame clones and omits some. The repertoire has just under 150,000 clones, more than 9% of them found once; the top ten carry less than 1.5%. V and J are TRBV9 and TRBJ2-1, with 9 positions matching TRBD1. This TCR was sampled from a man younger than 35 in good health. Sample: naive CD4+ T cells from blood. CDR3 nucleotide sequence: TGTGCCAGCAGCCCGTGGGACAGGGTCTACAATGAGCAGTTCTTC. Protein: CASSPWDRVYNEQFF.